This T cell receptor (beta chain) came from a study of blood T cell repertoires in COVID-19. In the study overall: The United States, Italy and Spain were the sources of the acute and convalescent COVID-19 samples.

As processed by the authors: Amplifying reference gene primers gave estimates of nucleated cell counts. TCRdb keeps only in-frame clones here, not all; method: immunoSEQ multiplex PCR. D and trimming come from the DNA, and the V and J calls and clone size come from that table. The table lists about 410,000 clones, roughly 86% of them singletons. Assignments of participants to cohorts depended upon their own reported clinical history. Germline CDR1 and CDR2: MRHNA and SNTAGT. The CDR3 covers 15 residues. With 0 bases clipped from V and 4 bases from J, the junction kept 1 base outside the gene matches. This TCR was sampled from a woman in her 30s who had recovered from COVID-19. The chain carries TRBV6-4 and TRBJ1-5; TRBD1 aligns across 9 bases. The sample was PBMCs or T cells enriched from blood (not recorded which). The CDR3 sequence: CASSDSGTGNQPQHF. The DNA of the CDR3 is TGTGCCAGCAGTGACTCGGGGACAGGGAATCAGCCCCAGCATTTT.